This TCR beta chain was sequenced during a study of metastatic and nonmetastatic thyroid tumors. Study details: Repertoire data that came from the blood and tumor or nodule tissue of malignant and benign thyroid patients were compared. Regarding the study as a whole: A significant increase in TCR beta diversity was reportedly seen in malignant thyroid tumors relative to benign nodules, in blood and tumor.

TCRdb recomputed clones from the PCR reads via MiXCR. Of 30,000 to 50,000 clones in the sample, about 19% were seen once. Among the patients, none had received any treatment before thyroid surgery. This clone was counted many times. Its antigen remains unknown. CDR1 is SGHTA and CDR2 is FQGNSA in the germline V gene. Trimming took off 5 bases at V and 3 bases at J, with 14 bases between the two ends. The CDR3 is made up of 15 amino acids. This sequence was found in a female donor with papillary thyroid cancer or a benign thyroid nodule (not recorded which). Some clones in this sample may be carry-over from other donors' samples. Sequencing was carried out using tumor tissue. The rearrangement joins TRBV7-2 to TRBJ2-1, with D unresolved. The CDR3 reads CASSPPGDFYNEQFF. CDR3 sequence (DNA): TGTGCCAGCAGCCCCCCCGGAGACTTCTACAATGAGCAGTTCTTC.